This T cell receptor (beta chain) was retrieved from a study of T cells in Graves' hyperthyroidism and ophthalmopathy. Points from the study as a whole: Blood also carried most thyroid clonotypes expanded above 0.001.

TCR beta CDR3 sequences were amplified from RNA transcripts. HTBI primers were used for first-round RT-PCR of the TCR CDR3. TCRdb used MiXCR to reprocess the multiplex PCR reads, holding one entry per CDR3 protein. Of 480,000 or so distinct CDR3 sequences listed, 40% to 50% are singletons. Diagnoses used clinical symptoms, serum thyroxine and TRAb, thyroid ultrasound and orbital computed tomography. V was cut by 8 bases and J by 4 bases, with 17 bases left in between. This CDR3 spans 13 amino acids. Germline-derived CDR1 and CDR2 are SQVTM and ANQGSEA. This clonotype was counted ten times or more. Its antigen is still unknown.

The chain has TRBV29-1 and TRBJ1-1; D remains unclear. The source of this sequence is an adult woman with Graves' disease, either hyperthyroidism or ophthalmopathy (not recorded which). Sequenced sample: peripheral blood or thyroid tissue (not recorded which). CDR3 residues: CSTSRMGVTEAFF. CDR3 DNA sequence: TGCAGCACCTCCCGAATGGGAGTCACTGAAGCTTTCTTT.